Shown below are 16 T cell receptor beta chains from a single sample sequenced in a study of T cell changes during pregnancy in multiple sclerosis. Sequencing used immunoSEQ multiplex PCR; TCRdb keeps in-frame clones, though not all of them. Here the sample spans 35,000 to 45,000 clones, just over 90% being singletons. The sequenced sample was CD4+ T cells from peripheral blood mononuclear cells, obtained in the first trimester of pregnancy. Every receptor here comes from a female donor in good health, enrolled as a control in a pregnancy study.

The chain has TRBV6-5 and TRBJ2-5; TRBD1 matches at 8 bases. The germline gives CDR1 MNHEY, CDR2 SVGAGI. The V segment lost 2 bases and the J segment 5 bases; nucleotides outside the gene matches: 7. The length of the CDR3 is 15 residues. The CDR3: CASSYRGQGRETQYF. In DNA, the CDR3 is TGTGCCAGCAGTTACAGAGGACAGGGTCGGGAGACCCAGTACTTC.

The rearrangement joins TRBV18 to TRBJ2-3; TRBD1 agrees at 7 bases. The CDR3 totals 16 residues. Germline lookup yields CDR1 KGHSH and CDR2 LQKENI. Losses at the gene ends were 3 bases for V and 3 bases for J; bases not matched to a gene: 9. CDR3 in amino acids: CASSPPGQSYTDTQYF. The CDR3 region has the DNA TGTGCCAGCTCACCTCCGGGACAGTCATATACAGATACGCAGTATTTT.

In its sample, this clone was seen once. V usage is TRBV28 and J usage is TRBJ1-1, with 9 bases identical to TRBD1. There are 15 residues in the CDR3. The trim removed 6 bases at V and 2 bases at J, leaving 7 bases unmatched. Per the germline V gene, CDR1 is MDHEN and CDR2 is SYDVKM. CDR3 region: CASRAPGQGNTEAFF. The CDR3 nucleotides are TGTGCCAGCAGAGCTCCGGGACAGGGTAACACTGAAGCTTTCTTT. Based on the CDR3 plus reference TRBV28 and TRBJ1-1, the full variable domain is DVKVTQSSRYLVKRTGEKVFLECVQDMDHENMFWYRQDPGLGLRLIYFSYDVKMKEKGDIPEGYSVSREKKERFSLILESASTNQTSMYLCASRAPGQGNTEAFFGQGTRLTVV.

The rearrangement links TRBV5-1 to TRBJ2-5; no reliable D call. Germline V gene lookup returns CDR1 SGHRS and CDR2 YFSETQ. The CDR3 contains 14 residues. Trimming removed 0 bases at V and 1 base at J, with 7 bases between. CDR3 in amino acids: CASSLVASQETQYF. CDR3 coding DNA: TGCGCCAGCAGCTTGGTGGCTAGCCAAGAGACCCAGTACTTC.

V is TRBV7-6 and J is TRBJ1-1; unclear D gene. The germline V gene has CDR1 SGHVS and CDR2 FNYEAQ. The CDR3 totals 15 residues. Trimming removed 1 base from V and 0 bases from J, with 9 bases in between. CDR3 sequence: CASSLGPRMNTEAFF. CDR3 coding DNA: TGTGCCAGCAGCTTAGGGCCCAGGATGAACACTGAAGCTTTCTTT.

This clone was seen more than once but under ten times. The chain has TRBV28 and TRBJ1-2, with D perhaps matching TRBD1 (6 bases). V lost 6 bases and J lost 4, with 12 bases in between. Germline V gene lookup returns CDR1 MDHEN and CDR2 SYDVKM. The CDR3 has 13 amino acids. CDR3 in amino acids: CASRTPDSYGYTF. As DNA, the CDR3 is TGTGCCAGCAGGACCCCGGACAGCTATGGCTACACCTTC.

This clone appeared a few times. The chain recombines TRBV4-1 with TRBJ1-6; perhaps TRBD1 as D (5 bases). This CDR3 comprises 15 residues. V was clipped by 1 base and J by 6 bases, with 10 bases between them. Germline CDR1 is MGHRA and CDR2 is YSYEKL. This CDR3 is CASSQAQGVNSPLHF. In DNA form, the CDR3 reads TGCGCCAGCAGCCAAGCCCAAGGGGTTAATTCACCCCTCCACTTT.

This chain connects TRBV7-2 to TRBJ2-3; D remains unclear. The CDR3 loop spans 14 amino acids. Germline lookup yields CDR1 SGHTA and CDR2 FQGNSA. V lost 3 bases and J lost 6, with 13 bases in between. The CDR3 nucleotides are TGTGCCAGCAGCTTTTTAAGTACCGGGGATACGCAGTATTTT. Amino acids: CASSFLSTGDTQYF.

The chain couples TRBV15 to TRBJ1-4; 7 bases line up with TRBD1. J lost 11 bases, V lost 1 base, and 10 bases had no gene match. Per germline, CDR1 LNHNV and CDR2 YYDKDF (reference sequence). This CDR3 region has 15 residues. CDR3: CATSRVQTGAQKLFF. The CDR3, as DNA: TGTGCCACCAGCAGAGTGCAAACAGGGGCGCAGAAACTGTTTTTT.

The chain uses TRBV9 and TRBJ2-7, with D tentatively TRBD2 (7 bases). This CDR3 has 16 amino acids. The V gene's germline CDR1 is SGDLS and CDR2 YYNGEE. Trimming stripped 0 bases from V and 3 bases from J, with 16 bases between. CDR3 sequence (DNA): TGTGCCAGCAGCGTAGGGGGAGGGGGGCTCCTCTACGAGCAGTACTTC. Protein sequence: CASSVGGGGLLYEQYF.

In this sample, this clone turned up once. CDR3 residues: CAISGRQGNEKLFF. The CDR3 DNA sequence: TGTGCCATCAGTGGCCGACAGGGGAACGAAAAACTGTTTTTT. The rearrangement uses TRBV10-3 and TRBJ1-4; 8 bases line up with TRBD1. This CDR3 is built from 14 residues. V gave up 4 bases and J gave up 8 bases; unmatched junction bases: 6. Germline assignment: CDR1 ENHRY and CDR2 SYGVKD.

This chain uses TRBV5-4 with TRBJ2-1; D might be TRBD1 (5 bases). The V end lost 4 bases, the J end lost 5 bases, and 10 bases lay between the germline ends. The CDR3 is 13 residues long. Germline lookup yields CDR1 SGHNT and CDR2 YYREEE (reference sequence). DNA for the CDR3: TGTGCCAGCAGCCAGGGCCAGAACAATGAGCAGTTCTTC. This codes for CASSQGQNNEQFF.

For the CDR3, the DNA is TGTGCCTGGAGTGTTGGGGCTACCAATGAGCAGTTCTTC. Amino acids: CAWSVGATNEQFF. V and J are TRBV30 and TRBJ2-1, with D possibly TRBD1 on 5 matching bases. CDR3 length: 13 amino acids. CDR1 and CDR2 (germline): GTSNPN, SVGIG (reference sequence). Trimming shortened V by 0 bases and J by 6 bases, and 9 bases separated the two germline ends.

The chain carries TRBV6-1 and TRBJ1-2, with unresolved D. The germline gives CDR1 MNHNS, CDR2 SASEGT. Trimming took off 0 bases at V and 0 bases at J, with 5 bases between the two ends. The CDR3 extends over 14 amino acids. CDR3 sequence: CASSEAGANYGYTF. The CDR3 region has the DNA TGTGCCAGCAGTGAAGCAGGAGCTAACTATGGCTACACCTTC.

CDR3: CATTGTPNYGYTF. The CDR3 nucleotides are TGTGCCACCACCGGGACACCTAACTATGGCTACACCTTC. This sequence joins TRBV6-5 and TRBJ1-2; D is possibly TRBD1 (6 bases). This CDR3 has 13 residues. The germline V and J ends were trimmed by 10 bases and 0 bases, with 12 bases remaining between them. Germline V lookup: CDR1 MNHEY, CDR2 SVGAGI.

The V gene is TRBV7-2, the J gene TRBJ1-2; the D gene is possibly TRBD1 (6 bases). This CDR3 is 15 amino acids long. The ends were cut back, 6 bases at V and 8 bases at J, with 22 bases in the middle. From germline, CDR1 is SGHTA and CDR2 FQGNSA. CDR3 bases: TGTGCCAGCAGAGACAAGGGACACCTCTGGGGGGGCTACACCTTC. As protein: CASRDKGHLWGGYTF.